The T cell receptor (beta chain) described here comes from a study of tumor-infiltrating lymphocytes in primary liver carcinoma. Unsorted bulk tissue of about 18-34 mg yielded co-extracted RNA and DNA. Patients were chronically HBV-infected and treatment-naive. On this clonotype: Being one base from a much bigger clone, this may be a read error.

From germline, CDR1 is MNHNS and CDR2 SASEGT. This CDR3 is 15 amino acids long. Making TCR beta cDNA involved roughly 500 ng total RNA and a constant-region primer. Three nested multiplex PCR rounds of slightly modified ARM-PCR generated TCR beta libraries. The first two PCR rounds, around 10 cycles each, used TRBV1-TRBV30 forward primers and a C-beta reverse primer. Via MiXCR, TCRdb re-called the multiplex PCR reads, giving one row per CDR3 protein. Of 60,000 or so distinct CDR3 sequences in the sample, around 64% are singletons; the top ten hold 57%. The clonotype originates from a man in his forties with primary liver carcinoma and hepatitis B virus infection. Sequencing was done on a sample of liver tumor tissue from sampling region 2. The subset: tumor region T2, inferior pole. J is TRBJ2-1 and V is TRBV6-1; 9 bases match TRBD2. The CDR3 here is CASSEGLAAYNEKFF. CDR3 coding DNA: TGTGCCAGCAGTGAAGGACTAGCGGCATACAATGAGAAGTTCTTC.